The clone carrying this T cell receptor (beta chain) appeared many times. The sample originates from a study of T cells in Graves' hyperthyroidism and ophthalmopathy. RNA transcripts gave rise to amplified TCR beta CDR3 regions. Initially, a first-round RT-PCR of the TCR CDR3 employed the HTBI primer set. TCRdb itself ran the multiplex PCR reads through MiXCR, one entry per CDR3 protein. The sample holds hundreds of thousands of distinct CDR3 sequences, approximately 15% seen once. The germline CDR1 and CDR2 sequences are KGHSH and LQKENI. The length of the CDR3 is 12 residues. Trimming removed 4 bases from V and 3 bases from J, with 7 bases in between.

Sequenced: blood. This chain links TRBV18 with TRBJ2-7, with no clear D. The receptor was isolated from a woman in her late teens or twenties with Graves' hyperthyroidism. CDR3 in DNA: TGTGCCAGCTCACTAATGAACTACGAGCAGTACTTC. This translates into CASSLMNYEQYF.